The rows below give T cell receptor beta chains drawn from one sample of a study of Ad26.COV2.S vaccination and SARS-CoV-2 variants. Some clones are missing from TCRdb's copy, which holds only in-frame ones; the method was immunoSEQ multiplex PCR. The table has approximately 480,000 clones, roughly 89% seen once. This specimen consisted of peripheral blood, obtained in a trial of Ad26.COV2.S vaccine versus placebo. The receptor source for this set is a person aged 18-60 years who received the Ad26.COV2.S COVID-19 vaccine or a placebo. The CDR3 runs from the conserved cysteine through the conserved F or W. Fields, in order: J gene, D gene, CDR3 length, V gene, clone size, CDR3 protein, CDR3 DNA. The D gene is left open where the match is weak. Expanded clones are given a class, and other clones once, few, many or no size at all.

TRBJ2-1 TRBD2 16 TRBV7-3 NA CASSALAGGLYNEQFF TGTGCCAGCAGCGCCCTAGCGGGAGGGCTTTACAATGAGCAGTTCTTC
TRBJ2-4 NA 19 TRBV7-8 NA CASSFATILGGRAKNIQYF TGTGCCAGCAGCTTTGCCACCATTCTGGGGGGCAGAGCCAAAAACATTCAGTACTTC
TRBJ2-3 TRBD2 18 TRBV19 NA CASSSPSRTSGTTDTQYF TGTGCCAGTAGTTCACCCTCCAGGACTAGCGGAACAACAGATACGCAGTATTTT
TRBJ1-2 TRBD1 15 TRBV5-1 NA CASSSGGRGLEGYTF TGCGCCAGCAGCTCAGGGGGCCGAGGTTTGGAAGGCTACACCTTC
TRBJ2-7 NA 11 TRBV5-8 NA CASSLRHEQYF TGTGCCAGCAGCTTGAGACACGAGCAGTACTTC
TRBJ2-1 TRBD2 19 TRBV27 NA CASSPPRRGAGGTYNEQFF TGTGCCAGCAGTCCCCCACGGAGAGGGGCGGGAGGAACCTACAATGAGCAGTTCTTC
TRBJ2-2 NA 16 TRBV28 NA CASSSRVSRGTGELFF TGTGCCAGCAGTAGTAGGGTCAGCCGGGGCACCGGGGAGCTGTTTTTT
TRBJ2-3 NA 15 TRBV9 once CASSVAGTSTDTQYF TGTGCCAGCAGCGTAGCGGGGACTAGCACAGATACGCAGTATTTT
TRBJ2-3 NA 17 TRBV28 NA CASSLFVGGTSTDTQYF TGTGCCAGCAGTTTATTTGTAGGTGGGACTAGCACAGATACGCAGTATTTT
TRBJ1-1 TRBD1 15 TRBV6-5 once CASRHDRAVDTEAFF TGTGCCAGCAGACACGACAGGGCTGTTGACACTGAAGCTTTCTTT
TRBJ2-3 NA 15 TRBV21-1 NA CASSKARDSSDTQYF TGTGCCAGCAGCAAAGCGCGAGACTCGTCAGATACGCAGTATTTT
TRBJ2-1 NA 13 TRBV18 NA CASSRKAYNEQFF TGTGCCAGCTCCCGGAAAGCCTACAATGAGCAGTTCTTC
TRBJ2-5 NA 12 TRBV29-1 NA CSVKTPPETQYF TGCAGCGTTAAAACCCCACCGGAGACCCAGTACTTC
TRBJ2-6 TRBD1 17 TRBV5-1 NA CASSLGDRGLGANVLTF TGCGCCAGCAGCTTGGGGGACAGGGGGCTTGGGGCCAACGTCCTGACTTTC
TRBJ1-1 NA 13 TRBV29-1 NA CSVIDSLNTEAFF TGCAGCGTTATAGACAGCTTGAACACTGAAGCTTTCTTT
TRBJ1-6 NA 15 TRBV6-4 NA CASSEQAGANSPLHF TGTGCCAGCAGTGAACAAGCAGGGGCTAATTCACCCCTCCACTTT
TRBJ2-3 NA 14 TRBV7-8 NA CASSPDISTDTQYF TGTGCCAGCAGCCCCGACATCAGCACAGATACGCAGTATTTT
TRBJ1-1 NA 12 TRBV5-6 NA CASSPGAAEAFF TGTGCCTCGTCCCCGGGGGCCGCTGAAGCTTTCTTT
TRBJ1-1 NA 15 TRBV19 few CASSIELGATTEAFF TGTGCCAGTAGTATAGAGTTGGGGGCGACCACTGAAGCTTTCTTT
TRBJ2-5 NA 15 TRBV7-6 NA CASSLNPGGGETQYF TGTGCCAGCAGCTTAAACCCTGGAGGGGGAGAGACCCAGTACTTC
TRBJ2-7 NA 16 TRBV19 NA CASSTPGGRGVGKQYF TGTGCCAGTAGTACCCCCGGAGGCAGGGGCGTCGGGAAGCAGTACTTC
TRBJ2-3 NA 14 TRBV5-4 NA CASSLGQSTDTQYF TGTGCCAGCAGCTTGGGACAAAGCACAGATACGCAGTATTTT
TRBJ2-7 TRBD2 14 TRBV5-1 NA CASNPGGRSYEQYF TGCGCCAGCAACCCCGGGGGGAGGTCCTACGAGCAGTACTTC
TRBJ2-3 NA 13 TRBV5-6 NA CASTLPGTDTQYF TGTGCCAGCACCTTGCCGGGCACAGATACGCAGTATTTT
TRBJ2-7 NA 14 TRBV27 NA CASSAGERAGAQYF TGTGCCAGCAGCGCTGGGGAAAGGGCCGGGGCGCAGTACTTC
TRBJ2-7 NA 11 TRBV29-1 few CSAESGVEQYF TGCAGCGCCGAGTCAGGGGTCGAGCAGTACTTC
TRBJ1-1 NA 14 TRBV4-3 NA CASSQVAGDTEAFF TGCGCCAGCAGCCAAGTAGCAGGAGACACTGAAGCTTTCTTT
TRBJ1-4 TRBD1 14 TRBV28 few CASSVQGAGVKLFF TGTGCCAGCAGTGTTCAGGGGGCCGGGGTAAAACTGTTTTTT
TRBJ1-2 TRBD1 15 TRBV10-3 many CAISPRQGAIYGYTF TGTGCCATCAGCCCTAGACAGGGGGCTATCTATGGCTACACCTTC
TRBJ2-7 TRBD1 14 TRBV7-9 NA CASGRRTGVDEQYF TGTGCCAGCGGACGTCGGACAGGGGTCGACGAGCAGTACTTC
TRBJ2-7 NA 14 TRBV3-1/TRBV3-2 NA CASSLRDTLSISPF TGTGCCAGCAGCCTGCGGGACACCCTTAGTATATCTCCCTTC
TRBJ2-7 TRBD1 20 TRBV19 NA CASSIVERTGTGRWPYEQYF TGTGCCAGTAGTATAGTCGAGCGCACCGGGACAGGTCGGTGGCCCTACGAGCAGTACTTC
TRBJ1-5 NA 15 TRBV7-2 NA CASSLSPDLRQPQHF TGTGCCAGCAGCCTTTCCCCTGACCTTCGGCAGCCCCAGCATTTT
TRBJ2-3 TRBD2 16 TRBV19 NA CASSSLAGGSTDTQYF TGTGCCAGTAGTTCTCTAGCGGGAGGTTCAACAGATACGCAGTATTTT
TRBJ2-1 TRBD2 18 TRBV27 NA CASRGSRGRAWKENEQFF TGTGCCAGCAGGGGGTCCCGAGGGAGGGCCTGGAAGGAGAATGAGCAGTTCTTC
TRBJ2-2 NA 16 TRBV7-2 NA CASSLAGGTSTGELFF TGTGCCAGCAGCTTAGCTGGCGGGACGAGCACCGGGGAGCTGTTTTTT
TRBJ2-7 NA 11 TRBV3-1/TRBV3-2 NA CASSRSYEQYF TGTGCCAGCAGCCGCTCCTACGAGCAGTACTTC
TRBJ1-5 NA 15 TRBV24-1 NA CATSETGGPLQPQHF TGTGCCACCAGTGAAACCGGGGGCCCCCTTCAGCCCCAGCATTTT
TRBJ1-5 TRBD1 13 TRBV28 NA CASRYRGGGPQHF TGTGCCAGCAGGTACAGGGGTGGAGGGCCCCAGCATTTT
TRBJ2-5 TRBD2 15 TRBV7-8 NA CASSALAGGQETQYF TGTGCCAGCAGCGCCCTAGCGGGAGGGCAAGAGACCCAGTACTTC
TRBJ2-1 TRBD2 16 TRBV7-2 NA CASSLEGTSANNEQFF TGTGCCAGCAGCTTAGAGGGGACTAGCGCCAACAATGAGCAGTTCTTC
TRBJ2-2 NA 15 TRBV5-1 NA CASSLSRTNTGELFF TGCGCCAGCAGCTTGTCCAGAACGAACACCGGGGAGCTGTTTTTT
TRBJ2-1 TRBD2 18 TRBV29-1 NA CSVEGSRPGLAGGWEQFF TGCAGCGTTGAGGGATCGAGACCGGGACTAGCGGGAGGATGGGAGCAGTTCTTC
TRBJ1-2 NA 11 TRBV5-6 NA CASSHPNGYTF TGTGCCAGCAGCCACCCGAACGGCTACACCTTC
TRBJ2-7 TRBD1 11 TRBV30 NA CAWSEGAEQYF TGTGCCTGGAGTGAGGGGGCCGAGCAGTACTTC
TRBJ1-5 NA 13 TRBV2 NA CASSAGLWQPQHF TGTGCCAGCAGCGCAGGGTTATGGCAGCCCCAGCATTTT